What follows are 25 T cell receptor beta chains derived from one specimen sequenced in a study of shared clonotypes between healthy human individuals. CD45RO negativity and positive selection for CCR7 defined naive CD8 cells, a population that excluded terminally differentiated effector memory CD45RA+ cells. The table came from immunoSEQ multiplex PCR; TCRdb's copy has only in-frame clones and leaves some out. The sample includes some 2.1 million clones, around 95% seen only once; the top ten take more than 1.5%. The sequencing sample was made of naive CD8+ T cells from PBMCs. Receptors were obtained from a young man in good health. Some clones in this sample may be carry-over from other donors' samples.

The CDR3 sequence: CSVVRWNTGELFF. The CDR3 DNA sequence: TGCAGCGTGGTCAGGTGGAACACCGGGGAGCTGTTTTTT. V usage is TRBV29-1 and J usage is TRBJ2-2; D is unclear. This CDR3 is 13 amino acids long. Germline lookup yields CDR1 SQVTM and CDR2 ANQGSEA. V lost 6 bases, J lost 1 base, and 9 bases lay in between.

The rearrangement joins TRBV11-2 to TRBJ1-4, with 9 bases matching TRBD1. This CDR3 has 14 residues. V was clipped by 3 bases and J by 8 bases; unmatched bases: 4. CDR1 and CDR2 (germline): SGHAT, FQNNGV. The DNA for the CDR3 is TGTGCCAGCAGCTTTAGGACAGGGGAAGAAAAACTGTTTTTT. This sequence encodes CASSFRTGEEKLFF.

In its sample, this clone was seen once. V and J are TRBV27 and TRBJ1-5, with D perhaps matching TRBD1 (5 bases). Trimming removed 1 base at V and 3 bases at J, with 10 bases between. Germline CDR1 and CDR2: MNHEY and SMNVEV (reference sequence). This CDR3 spans 15 amino acids. The CDR3 sequence is CASSLLAGSNQPQHF. The CDR3 DNA is TGTGCCAGCAGTTTATTGGCAGGGTCCAATCAGCCCCAGCATTTT.

The gene calls are TRBV27 and TRBJ1-2, with 11 bases matching TRBD1. The CDR3 extends over 16 amino acids. The germline V gene has CDR1 MNHEY and CDR2 SMNVEV (reference sequence). V shed 5 bases and J 3 bases; nucleotides not matched to a gene: 8. CDR3 nucleotide sequence: TGTGCCAGCAGTCCCTACGGACAGGGGGCGTACTATGGCTACACCTTC. It is translated as CASSPYGQGAYYGYTF.

This chain links TRBV6-1 with TRBJ1-3; no reliable D call. V was clipped by 6 bases and J by 0 bases, with 9 bases between them. Germline lookup yields CDR1 MNHNS and CDR2 SASEGT. CDR3 size: 14 residues. This CDR3 reads CASSSGVSGNTIYF. The DNA for the CDR3 is TGTGCCAGCAGCTCAGGCGTCTCTGGAAACACCATATATTTT.

This chain links TRBV6-5 with TRBJ2-7, with 8 bases identical to TRBD1. The CDR3 is 16 residues long. Germline V lookup: CDR1 MNHEY, CDR2 SVGAGI. Trimming took 0 bases from V and 4 from J; bases not matched to a gene: 8. Written as DNA, the CDR3 is TGTGCCAGCAGTTACTCGACAGGGGCGCGGGGTTACGAGCAGTACTTC. Its protein is CASSYSTGARGYEQYF.

The V gene is TRBV4-1, the J gene TRBJ1-6, with 9 bases identical to TRBD1. J lost 10 bases, V lost 3 bases, and 7 bases had no gene match. CDR1 MGHRA and CDR2 YSYEKL come from the germline V gene. This CDR3 spans 15 amino acids. The DNA of the CDR3 is TGCGCCAGCAGCCAGGGACAGGGCCTAGGATCACCCCTCCACTTT. It encodes CASSQGQGLGSPLHF.

V gene TRBV11-1 combines with J gene TRBJ1-1; 9 bases line up with TRBD1. The CDR3 is 13 residues long. The germline CDR1 and CDR2 sequences are SGHAT and FQDESV (reference sequence). Germline trimming cut 5 bases from V and 7 bases from J; bases unmatched to any gene: 5. CDR3 residues: CASSPRQGGEAFF. The CDR3 DNA follows: TGTGCCAGCAGCCCTAGACAGGGGGGTGAAGCTTTCTTT.

The CDR3 nucleotides are TGTGCCAGCCGGGCAGTCGGGTTCACTGAAGCTTTCTTT. Translated, it gives CASRAVGFTEAFF. The V call is TRBV28, the J call TRBJ1-1; no reliable D call. In germline, CDR1 is MDHEN, CDR2 SYDVKM. The V gene lost 8 bases and the J gene lost 4 bases, with 14 bases spanning the gap. The CDR3 runs to 13 residues.

J is TRBJ2-1 and V is TRBV7-9; 9 bases fit TRBD1. Losses at the gene ends were 8 bases for V and 2 bases for J; bases not matched to a gene: 7. Germline V lookup: CDR1 SEHNR, CDR2 FQNEAQ (reference sequence). The CDR3 loop spans 15 amino acids. Written as DNA, the CDR3 is TGTGCCAGCGGGACCGGGACAGGGACCTACAATGAGCAGTTCTTC. Protein: CASGTGTGTYNEQFF.

The rearrangement joins TRBV7-6 to TRBJ2-2, with D possibly TRBD2 on 6 matching bases. Per germline, CDR1 SGHVS and CDR2 FNYEAQ. The CDR3 loop spans 15 amino acids. V lost 1 base and J 5 bases, leaving 11 bases between the germline ends. The CDR3, as DNA: TGTGCCAGCAGCTTAGTCTTCCGGGGGACCGGGGAGCTGTTTTTT. Its protein is CASSLVFRGTGELFF.

There are a few counts of this clone. This chain links TRBV28 with TRBJ2-2; D remains unclear. V was shortened by 7 bases and J by 1 base, with 10 bases between the two germline ends. Germline assignment: CDR1 MDHEN and CDR2 SYDVKM. This CDR3 is 14 amino acids long. CDR3 nucleotide sequence: TGTGCCAGCACCCCGGGCGAGAACACCGGGGAGCTGTTTTTT. Translated, it gives CASTPGENTGELFF.

This chain joins TRBV7-9 and TRBJ2-7; 10 bases are a match to TRBD1. This CDR3 has 13 amino acids. V gave up 5 bases and J gave up 6 bases; unmatched junction bases: 4. Per the germline V gene, CDR1 is SEHNR and CDR2 is FQNEAQ (reference sequence). CDR3 amino acids: CASSPGTGVEQYF. CDR3 coding DNA: TGTGCCAGCAGCCCCGGGACAGGGGTCGAGCAGTACTTC. The whole variable domain, filled in from reference TRBV7-9 and TRBJ2-7, reads DTGVSQNPRHKITKRGQNVTFRCDPISEHNRLYWYRQTLGQGPEFLTYFQNEAQLEKSRLLSDRFSAERPKGSFSTLEIQRTEQGDSAMYLCASSPGTGVEQYFGPGTRLTVT.

A note on this clone: Other DNA variants within this sample encode the same CDR3. The chain employs TRBV27 and TRBJ1-2, with D unclear. The V gene's germline CDR1 is MNHEY and CDR2 SMNVEV (reference sequence). The CDR3 runs 13 residues. V lost 3 bases to trimming and J lost 0 bases, with 5 bases between them. CDR3 in DNA: TGTGCCAGCAGTTTCAATTCTAACTATGGCTACACCTTC. The encoded protein is CASSFNSNYGYTF.

The chain combines TRBV29-1 with TRBJ2-7; 9 positions match TRBD1. Germline assignment: CDR1 SQVTM and CDR2 ANQGSEA. The CDR3 runs 14 residues. J lost 6 bases, V lost 5 bases, and 11 bases had no gene match. The CDR3 reads CSVNPGQGSSEQYF. CDR3 nucleotides: TGCAGCGTTAATCCGGGACAGGGTAGCAGCGAGCAGTACTTC.

The CDR3: CASSGSDRGWGYNEQFF. The DNA of the CDR3 is TGTGCCAGCAGCGGATCAGACAGGGGGTGGGGCTACAATGAGCAGTTCTTC. The genes are TRBV7-6 and TRBJ2-1, with TRBD1 matching 9 bases. This CDR3 has 17 amino acids. The trim removed 5 bases at V and 3 bases at J, leaving 11 bases unmatched. Germline CDR1 is SGHVS and CDR2 is FNYEAQ.

The rearrangement joins TRBV11-2 to TRBJ2-3; 14 bases agree with TRBD2. The CDR3 spans 16 residues. V gave up 5 bases and J gave up 14 bases; unmatched junction bases: 15. Germline V gene sequence: CDR1 SGHAT, CDR2 FQNNGV. The CDR3 here is CASSPNTGTSGRRLYF. DNA of the CDR3: TGTGCCAGCAGCCCCAACACCGGGACTAGCGGGAGAAGATTGTATTTT.

V and J are TRBV29-1 and TRBJ2-5, with D perhaps given as TRBD1 or TRBD2 (5 bases each). The CDR3 spans 14 residues. Trimming took off 4 bases at V and 3 bases at J, with 15 bases between the two ends. CDR1 is SQVTM, CDR2 ANQGSEA, per germline. The CDR3 spells CSVAGRRAKETQYF. CDR3 DNA: TGCAGCGTTGCGGGACGCAGGGCAAAAGAGACCCAGTACTTC.

The chain is built from TRBV7-9 and TRBJ2-6; 9 nucleotides line up with TRBD1. Germline values: CDR1 SEHNR, CDR2 FQNEAQ (reference sequence). V lost 5 bases, J lost 0 bases, and 11 bases stayed unmatched. There are 19 residues in the CDR3. The CDR3 loop is CASSLAPGTGNSGANVLTF. DNA for the CDR3: TGTGCCAGCAGCCTCGCCCCCGGGACAGGGAACTCTGGGGCCAACGTCCTGACTTTC.

The J gene is TRBJ2-2, the V gene TRBV5-6, with 7 bases lining up with TRBD1. The trim removed 4 bases at V and 0 bases at J, leaving 9 bases unmatched. CDR1 is SGHDT and CDR2 is YYEEEE in the germline V gene. This CDR3 is built from 17 residues. The CDR3 bases are TGTGCCAGCAGCACTGACTCGGGACAGTCGAACACCGGGGAGCTGTTTTTT. As protein: CASSTDSGQSNTGELFF.

A note on this clone: The identical CDR3 is also encoded by other nucleotide sequences in the sample. The V call is TRBV5-1, the J call TRBJ1-1; D perhaps matches TRBD1 (6 bases). Germline V CDR1 and CDR2: SGHRS, YFSETQ. V lost 7 bases and J lost 4, with 14 bases in between. CDR3 length: 13 amino acids. CDR3 residues: CASSLRGGTEAFF. DNA of the CDR3: TGCGCCAGCTCCCTCAGGGGAGGCACTGAAGCTTTCTTT.

This chain links TRBV7-8 with TRBJ2-7, with D uncertain. Trimming shortened V by 5 bases and J by 6 bases, and 32 bases separated the two germline ends. CDR1 and CDR2 (germline): SGHVS, FQNEAQ. The CDR3 consists of 19 residues. CDR3 coding DNA: TGTGCCAGCAGCCCCCTTCTGGGAAGCTCCGAGACGGTGGTACCCGAGCAGTACTTC. It yields the protein CASSPLLGSSETVVPEQYF.

This clone was seen only once. The rearrangement joins TRBV29-1 to TRBJ2-3; TRBD1 might be the D (5 bases). With 2 bases removed from V and 1 base from J, the gap between germline ends came to 19 bases. Germline assignment: CDR1 SQVTM and CDR2 ANQGSEA. This CDR3 comprises 17 residues. The CDR3 sequence is CSVELRAGRLGTDTQYF. The CDR3 DNA reads TGCAGCGTTGAATTGCGAGCAGGGCGTTTAGGCACAGATACGCAGTATTTT.

This chain uses TRBV4-2 with TRBJ2-1, with unresolved D. Germline lookup yields CDR1 LGHNA and CDR2 YNFKEQ. CDR3 length: 16 amino acids. Trimming took 3 bases from V and 3 from J, leaving 15 bases between them. The CDR3, as DNA: TGTGCCAGCAGCCATCGCGCGGTGGAGATCTACAATGAGCAGTTCTTC. This encodes CASSHRAVEIYNEQFF.

The CDR3 nucleotides read TGCGCCAGCAGCTTGGATCAGATTTCCTCTGGAAACACCATATATTTT. Its translation is CASSLDQISSGNTIYF. This chain joins TRBV5-1 and TRBJ1-3; D call uncertain. V lost 0 bases and J lost 0, with 10 bases in between. Germline CDR1 and CDR2: SGHRS and YFSETQ. This CDR3 contains 16 residues.